This T cell receptor beta chain was obtained from a study of blood T cell repertoires in COVID-19. Only in-frame clones appear in the TCRdb table, and some are missing; sequencing was by immunoSEQ multiplex PCR. The top ten clones hold around 1.3% of a sample with some 200,000 clones, 83% of them seen once. This clone was picked up a small number of times. This TCR derives from a woman aged 25 to 39 with COVID-19, enrolled during active disease. Specimen: peripheral blood.

The CDR3: CASSQEVNGTPLHF. CDR3 coding DNA: TGCGCCAGCAGCCAAGAAGTCAACGGGACACCCCTCCACTTT. V gene TRBV4-3 combines with J gene TRBJ1-6, with D unresolved. Trimming removed 0 bases from V and 11 bases from J, with 11 bases in between. The CDR3 runs 14 residues. Germline V gene data show CDR1 as LGHNA and CDR2 as YSLEER.